This is a list of T cell receptor beta chains from one sample in a study of T cell repertoires in cytomegalovirus infection. TCRdb analysed the reads with MiXCR anew, one entry per CDR3 protein. The sample lists about 190,000 distinct CDR3 sequences; approximately 28% were seen once. Sequenced input: PBMCs. These receptors were obtained from a human donor in good health (CMV status not recorded). Some clones in this sample may be carry-over from other donors' samples. The CDR3 runs from the conserved cysteine through the conserved F or W. A D gene is named only where the DNA matches it firmly. Part of the rows lack a size; the others show once, few, many or a class for expanded clones.

TRBJ1-5 | NA | few | TRBV6-2/TRBV6-3 | TGTGCCAGCAGTTACTCGATCGCAGTAAATCAGCCCCAGCATTTT | CASSYSIAVNQPQHF
TRBJ2-2 | NA | many | TRBV7-2 | TGTGCCAGCAGCTCCGGGGGCAGCACCGGGGAGCTGTTTTTT | CASSSGGSTGELFF
TRBJ2-3 | NA | few | TRBV7-8 | TGTGCCAGCAGAGGGGTTCAGACAGATACGCAGTATTTT | CASRGVQTDTQYF
TRBJ2-6 | NA | few | TRBV6-6 | TGTGCCAGCAGTCCAGGGGCTGGGGCCAACGTCCTGACTTTC | CASSPGAGANVLTF
TRBJ2-5 | NA | once | TRBV20-1 | TGCAGTGCTAGAGATATTATTATGGTCCAAGAGACCCAGTACTTC | CSARDIIMVQETQYF
TRBJ2-1 | TRBD1 | NA | TRBV19 | TGTGCCAGTAGTATGGGGGACAGGGTTTACAATGAGCAGTTCTTC | CASSMGDRVYNEQFF
TRBJ2-1 | NA | NA | TRBV12-3/TRBV12-4 | TGTGCCAGCAGTCCGCAGACGGGAACCTACAATGAGCAGTTCTTC | CASSPQTGTYNEQFF
TRBJ2-1 | TRBD1 | NA | TRBV5-1 | TGCGCCAGCAGTTTCACAGGGGATACAATTGAGCAGTTCTTC | CASSFTGDTIEQFF
TRBJ1-5 | NA | NA | TRBV12-3/TRBV12-4 | TGTGCCAGCAGGGCAGCAGGTAATCAGCCCCAGCATTTT | CASRAAGNQPQHF
TRBJ2-3 | TRBD2 | few | TRBV2 | TGTGCCCGGGGAACTAGCGGGGGCTTCGGCACAGATACGCAGTATTTT | CARGTSGGFGTDTQYF
TRBJ2-7 | NA | many | TRBV7-8 | TGTGCCAGCAGCTTCCCCAGGAATCCCCAGGAAAGGGACGAGCAGTACTTC | CASSFPRNPQERDEQYF
TRBJ2-1 | TRBD2 | NA | TRBV7-2 | TGTGCCAGCAGCTTAGCCCCCCCCGGAGCGGGGGGGCCGAACAATGAGCAGTTCTTC | CASSLAPPGAGGPNNEQFF
TRBJ1-1 | NA | NA | TRBV12-3/TRBV12-4 | TGTGCCAGCAGTCCCGGGGAGAACACTGAAGCTTTCTTT | CASSPGENTEAFF
TRBJ1-2 | NA | NA | TRBV6-8 | TGTGCCAGCAGAAAACCACGGGATGGCTACACCTTC | CASRKPRDGYTF
TRBJ2-2 | NA | NA | TRBV15 | TGTGCCACCCGGGTAACCGGGGAGCTGTTTTTT | CATRVTGELFF
TRBJ2-3 | NA | NA | TRBV7-2 | TGTGCCAGCAGCCGGGCAGTCAAACAAGATACGCAGTATTTT | CASSRAVKQDTQYF
TRBJ1-2 | NA | NA | TRBV19 | TGTGCCAGTAGCCCTAACCCCCCGGGCCCGGACTTTACTTATGGCTACACCTTC | CASSPNPPGPDFTYGYTF
TRBJ2-6 | TRBD1 | NA | TRBV6-4 | TGTGCCAGCAGTGGAGGACAGGGGGCAGCAGGGGCCAACGTCCTGACTTTC | CASSGGQGAAGANVLTF
TRBJ1-1 | TRBD1 | few | TRBV4-3 | TGCGCCAGCAGCCAGAGCGTACAGGGGAAAGGGGGAGCTTTCTTT | CASSQSVQGKGGAFF
TRBJ1-6 | NA | NA | TRBV6-1 | TGTGCCAGCAGTCCCGATTGGGGGCCGAATTCACCCCTCCACTTT | CASSPDWGPNSPLHF
TRBJ1-2 | NA | NA | TRBV7-3 | TGTGCCAGCAGCCAAAGCGGGGGTAACTATGGCTACACCTTC | CASSQSGGNYGYTF
TRBJ1-2 | NA | NA | TRBV7-2 | TGTGCCAGCAGCTTGTTGAGGGGGGGTGACTATGGCTACACCTTC | CASSLLRGGDYGYTF
TRBJ2-6 | TRBD2 | many | TRBV7-6 | TGTGCCAGCAGCCGGGGGGGTGTCCCTGGGGCCAACGTCCTGACTTTC | CASSRGGVPGANVLTF
TRBJ2-7 | NA | NA | TRBV6-1 | TGTGCCAGCAGTGCGGCCGCGGGTAGTCCCTACGAGCAGTACTTC | CASSAAAGSPYEQYF
TRBJ2-3 | NA | NA | TRBV7-2 | TGTGCCAGCAGCCCTACCAGACAGGCCCTCCGCACAGATACGCAGTATTTT | CASSPTRQALRTDTQYF
TRBJ2-5 | NA | NA | TRBV7-6 | TGTGCCAGCAGCTTAGGGACATTCGAAGAGACCCAGTACTTC | CASSLGTFEETQYF
TRBJ1-4 | NA | NA | TRBV24-1 | TGTGCCACCAGTGACTTCAGGGGAGGTGAAAAACTGTTTTTT | CATSDFRGGEKLFF
TRBJ2-5 | TRBD1 | NA | TRBV7-9 | TGTGCCAGCAGCTTAGGGACAGGGCAAGAGATCCAGTACTTC | CASSLGTGQEIQYF
TRBJ1-2 | NA | NA | TRBV29-1 | TGCAGCGTTTCCCAGGGCCCTGGCTACACCTTC | CSVSQGPGYTF
TRBJ2-2 | TRBD2 | few | TRBV7-2 | TGTGCCAGCAGCTCCAAAGGCGGGGGGGCGACCTATACCGGGGAGCTGTTTTTT | CASSSKGGGATYTGELFF
TRBJ2-3 | NA | NA | TRBV2 | TGTGCCAGCTTCGGGGACAATCTCTCTTTACCCCCTGCAGATACGCAGTATTTT | CASFGDNLSLPPADTQYF
TRBJ1-4 | NA | few | TRBV2 | TGTGCCAGCAGTGAGTGGTGGACTAATGAAAAACTGTTTTTT | CASSEWWTNEKLFF
TRBJ2-5 | NA | few | TRBV7-8 | TGTGCCAGCAGCGCGGCTCAGGGAAGACAGTACTTC | CASSAAQGRQYF
TRBJ2-7 | TRBD1 | NA | TRBV4-1 | TGCGCCAGCAGCCAAGTAATCAGCTGGACAGGCTACGAGCAGTACTTC | CASSQVISWTGYEQYF
TRBJ2-6 | NA | many | TRBV4-1 | TGCGCCAGCAGCCAAGGACGGTACGGGGCCAACGTCCTGACTTTC | CASSQGRYGANVLTF
TRBJ2-6 | NA | NA | TRBV30 | TGTGCCTGGACTACGTCTGGGGCCAACGTCCTGACTTTC | CAWTTSGANVLTF
TRBJ1-2 | NA | NA | TRBV2 | TGTGCCAGCAGTGATAACTATGGCTACACCTTC | CASSDNYGYTF
TRBJ1-1 | NA | few | TRBV7-8 | TGTGCCAGCAGTCCCTCATGGACGCAGGGAACTGAAGCTTTCTTT | CASSPSWTQGTEAFF
TRBJ1-2 | TRBD1 | few | TRBV7-9 | TGTGCCAGCAGCTCAGGGACAGTCGGAAACTCCTTCACCTTC | CASSSGTVGNSFTF
TRBJ1-1 | NA | NA | TRBV11-2 | TGTGCCAGCAGGTCCTCGGGGGAATGGACTGAAGCTTTCTTT | CASRSSGEWTEAFF
TRBJ2-3 | TRBD2 | once | TRBV4-2 | TGTGCCAGCAGTCCGGGACTAGCGGGGGGGCCTGTGACAGATACGCAGTATTTT | CASSPGLAGGPVTDTQYF
TRBJ1-1 | NA | NA | TRBV11-2 | TGTGCCAGCAGCTTAGTTAGGGAGGGGACTGAAGCTTTCTTT | CASSLVREGTEAFF
TRBJ2-7 | TRBD1 | NA | TRBV20-1 | TGCAGTGCTACGAGAGGGAGGACAGGGGCCTTCAACGAGCAGTACTTC | CSATRGRTGAFNEQYF
TRBJ2-6 | NA | NA | TRBV10-3 | TGTGCCATCAGTGATCGGGGCAGCGAAAGCTCTGGGGCCAACGTCCTGACTTTC | CAISDRGSESSGANVLTF
TRBJ2-7 | NA | medium-sized | TRBV7-3 | TGTGCCAGCAGCCCCGGGATGGGACGTCTCTACGAGCAGTACTTC | CASSPGMGRLYEQYF
TRBJ2-1 | NA | few | TRBV10-3 | TGTGCCATCGGCGCGGGGACCTACAATGAGCAGTTCTTC | CAIGAGTYNEQFF
TRBJ1-1 | NA | once | TRBV6-6 | TGTGCCAGCTGGGAGACTGAAGCTTTCTTT | CASWETEAFF
TRBJ2-3 | NA | NA | TRBV6-5 | TGTGCCAGCAGTACAGGGGGGGGGGCAGATACGCAGTATTTT | CASSTGGGADTQYF
TRBJ1-2 | NA | many | TRBV4-2 | TGTGCCAGCAGCCAAGGGGACCCAGGGCGGGGCGGCTACACCTTC | CASSQGDPGRGGYTF
TRBJ1-1 | TRBD1 | NA | TRBV19 | TGTGCCAGTATTAGACAGGGGTCCACTGAAGCTTTCTTT | CASIRQGSTEAFF
TRBJ2-1 | NA | NA | TRBV6-2/TRBV6-3 | TGTGCCAGCAGTTATAGGAGGAATGAGCAGTTCTTC | CASSYRRNEQFF
TRBJ2-1 | NA | NA | TRBV5-6 | TGTGCCAGCAGCTGGAGTGGGGCATCCTACAATGAGCAGTTCTTC | CASSWSGASYNEQFF
TRBJ1-5 | TRBD1 | NA | TRBV2 | TGTGCCAGCAGAGCCGGGACAGGGAGTGCTCAGCCCCAGCATTTT | CASRAGTGSAQPQHF
TRBJ1-1 | NA | NA | TRBV20-1 | TGCAGTGCAAAGGCGGGAGAGACTGAAGCTTTCTTT | CSAKAGETEAFF